These 15 T cell receptor beta chains share one sample of origin, sequenced in a study of regulatory T cells in long-lasting Graves disease. CDR3-region Arm-PCR and iRepertoire HTBI primers produced the TCR beta libraries. TCRdb re-derived calls from the multiplex PCR reads in MiXCR, one entry per CDR3 protein. The sample records roughly 490,000 distinct CDR3 sequences, under 25% being singletons. Sample time point: persistent/refractory GD, antithyroid drugs over 5 years with positive TRAb. Preparation of the TCR library used RNA extracted from PBMCs. The material was peripheral blood mononuclear cells (PBMCs), obtained when the disease was refractory, from a patient treated with antithyroid drugs. The receptor source for this set is a female donor with Graves disease.

This chain links TRBV27 with TRBJ2-7; 7 bases agree with TRBD1. The CDR3 is 16 amino acids. Germline trimming cut 4 bases from V and 0 bases from J; bases unmatched to any gene: 9. Germline values: CDR1 MNHEY, CDR2 SMNVEV (reference sequence). This chain's CDR3 is CASSSFDRAGSYEQYF. CDR3 DNA: TGTGCCAGCAGTTCCTTCGACAGGGCGGGCTCCTACGAGCAGTACTTC.

V and J are TRBV27 and TRBJ2-5; D unresolved. The CDR3 is made up of 12 amino acids. The V end lost 2 bases, the J end lost 4 bases, and 5 bases lay between the germline ends. The germline gives CDR1 MNHEY, CDR2 SMNVEV (reference sequence). CDR3 nucleotides: TGTGCCAGCAGTTTAAAGCGAGAGACCCAGTACTTC. Translated: CASSLKRETQYF.

The chain couples TRBV14 to TRBJ2-2; D call uncertain. The V and J ends lost 0 bases and 1 base respectively, with 12 bases between them. Germline CDR1 SGHDN, CDR2 FVKESK. The CDR3 runs to 17 residues. The CDR3 here is CASSQDERFKNTGELFF. DNA of the CDR3: TGTGCCAGCAGCCAAGATGAACGATTCAAGAACACCGGGGAGCTGTTTTTT.

This clonotype was recorded many times. The rearrangement links TRBV7-2 to TRBJ1-2; TRBD1 aligns across 7 bases. The CDR3 sequence is 13 residues long. V was pared by 2 bases and J by 7 bases, with 4 bases of the junction left unmatched. Per the germline V gene, CDR1 is SGHTA and CDR2 is FQGNSA. The CDR3 coding sequence is TGTGCCAGCAGCTTAAGGCAGGGGGGTGGCTACACCTTC. The encoded protein is CASSLRQGGGYTF.

This clonotype was recorded a few times. CDR3 in DNA: TGTGCCTGGAGTGGCCCCCGGGGCAACACTGAAGCTTTCTTT. Amino acid sequence: CAWSGPRGNTEAFF. The chain carries TRBV30 and TRBJ1-1; D is possibly TRBD1 (5 bases). This CDR3 is built from 14 residues. With 1 base removed from V and 2 bases from J, the gap between germline ends came to 11 bases. In germline, CDR1 is GTSNPN, CDR2 SVGIG (reference sequence).

This clonotype was found a few times. This chain links TRBV6-2 or TRBV6-3 with TRBJ2-6, with a weak D call TRBD1 (6 bases). This CDR3 has 17 residues. From germline, CDR1 is MNHEY and CDR2 SVGEGT. V was shortened by 6 bases and J by 1 base, with 16 bases between the two germline ends. This chain's CDR3 is CASSPQGFSSGANVLTF. DNA for the CDR3: TGTGCCAGCAGCCCACAGGGCTTCTCGTCTGGGGCCAACGTCCTGACTTTC.

This clonotype was found once. The chain couples TRBV6-5 to TRBJ2-7, with unresolved D. The CDR3 has 14 residues. V was pared by 2 bases and J by 0 bases, with 8 bases between. Germline loops: CDR1 MNHEY, CDR2 SVGAGI. The CDR3 DNA reads as TGTGCCAGCAGTTACGAGCCAAACTCCTACGAGCAGTACTTC. Translating it yields CASSYEPNSYEQYF.

Remarks on this clonotype: A much larger clone is a single base away; this may be a read error. The chain links TRBV7-9 to TRBJ2-5; 11 bases are shared with TRBD2. The CDR3 is 14 residues long. From germline, CDR1 is SEHNR and CDR2 FQNEAQ (reference sequence). CDR3 nucleotide sequence: TGTGCCAGCAGCTGGGGACTAGCGGAAGAGACCCGGTACTTC. Amino acid sequence: CASSWGLAEETRYF.

This clonotype was counted ten times or more. The rearrangement links TRBV7-2 to TRBJ2-7; D might be TRBD2 (5 bases). With 1 base removed from V and 3 bases from J, the gap between germline ends came to 13 bases. Germline CDR1 reads SGHTA; CDR2 reads FQGNSA. The CDR3 sequence is 15 residues long. The chain's CDR3 is CASSLGRTEIYEQYF. The CDR3, as DNA: TGTGCCAGCAGCTTAGGAAGGACTGAAATCTACGAGCAGTACTTC.

This clonotype was seen repeatedly, ten times or more. This sequence joins TRBV11-2 and TRBJ1-2; 8 bases map to TRBD1. The CDR3 contains 18 residues. The V gene's germline CDR1 is SGHAT and CDR2 FQNNGV. Losses at the gene ends were 6 bases for V and 4 bases for J; bases not matched to a gene: 19. CDR3 bases: TGTGCCAGCAGATCCATCACCGGGACAGGCGGAACCTCCTATGGCTACACCTTC. Its protein product is CASRSITGTGGTSYGYTF.

In its sample, this clonotype was seen many times. This chain uses TRBV28 with TRBJ2-7; 8 nucleotides align to TRBD2. With 6 bases clipped from V and 3 bases from J, the junction kept 4 bases outside the gene matches. This CDR3 comprises 13 residues. Germline V gene sequence: CDR1 MDHEN, CDR2 SYDVKM. CDR3 amino acids: CASRAGGLYEQYF. The CDR3 DNA follows: TGTGCCAGCAGGGCGGGAGGTCTCTACGAGCAGTACTTC.

This chain joins TRBV7-3 and TRBJ2-3; no definite D call. The CDR3 consists of 13 residues. Germline values: CDR1 SGHTA, CDR2 FQGTGA. Deletions cut 5 bases from V and 2 bases from J, with 8 bases between. The CDR3 DNA reads TGTGCCAGCAGCCTGACCCACACAGATACGCAGTATTTT. This encodes CASSLTHTDTQYF.

A word on this clonotype: At one of its ends the junction is not consistent with the germline gene, which may arise from a read error. The chain combines TRBV19 with TRBJ2-7; weak D call: TRBD2 (6 bases). Germline loops: CDR1 LNHDA, CDR2 SQIVND (reference sequence). The CDR3 length is 12 residues. The CDR3 reads CASSGGSYGQYF. The CDR3 DNA sequence: TGTGCCAGTAGCGGGGGATCCTACGGGCAGTACTTC.

This clonotype was recorded at least ten times. V gene TRBV28 combines with J gene TRBJ1-5, with D possibly TRBD1 on 6 matching bases. CDR1 MDHEN and CDR2 SYDVKM come from the germline V gene. Trimming cost V 6 bases and J 3 bases, with 15 bases left between them. The CDR3 is made up of 15 amino acids. The CDR3 bases are TGTGCCAGCAGCCTAGGGGGAGGTCCCAATCAGCCCCAGCATTTT. Amino acids: CASSLGGGPNQPQHF.

The chain has TRBV5-1 and TRBJ2-1; tentative D call: TRBD2 (7 bases). The CDR3 extends over 16 amino acids. The V gene lost 1 base and the J gene lost 7 bases, with 18 bases spanning the gap. Germline V gives CDR1 SGHRS, CDR2 YFSETQ. The CDR3 DNA reads TGCGCCAGCAGCTTGTTCCAGGGAGGGGGGGTAAATGAGCAGTTCTTC. The encoded protein is CASSLFQGGGVNEQFF.